This record looks at one T cell receptor beta chain sequence and its context. Its cognate antigen is unknown. The donors comprised healthy bone marrow donors. Primers: 60 Vbeta forward and 13 Jbeta reverse. Assay: immunoSEQ multiplex PCR; the TCRdb copy retains only in-frame clones and omits some. Of some 160,000 clones detected, roughly 80% appear once; the ten largest clones hold about 1.4%. The sample belongs to a study of cytomegalovirus exposure and HLA in healthy donors. Study overall: Of around 400 genotyped donors, roughly 81% grouped in the Caucasian-associated ancestry cluster. Study-wide points: Serostatus for CMV was the only available immune exposure information.

The CDR3 consists of 14 residues. Germline V gene sequence: CDR1 SGHTA, CDR2 FQGNSA. Trimming pared 0 bases from V and 3 bases from J, leaving 7 bases between. The chain joins TRBV7-2 to TRBJ2-3, with D hard to call. Sequencing was done on a sample of PBMCs. This clonotype originated in a woman in her twenties or thirties in good health and CMV-seronegative. Here the CDR3 DNA reads TGTGCCAGCAGCTTAGCCGTCTTTACAGATACGCAGTATTTT. Translation: CASSLAVFTDTQYF.